This entry lists 32 T cell receptor beta chains sequenced from one sample in a study of blood T cell repertoires in COVID-19 (dated by TCRdb to 2019 to 2021). Receptor amplification or capture employed the immunoSEQ multiplex PCR assay. TCRdb carries this immuneACCESS record with in-frame sequences only. Its versions omit some clonotypes, under half of them owing to an unresolved V gene in the studies checked, with the rest unexplained. This sample lists under 300,000 clones; over 85% were detected once. Of the sample, 1.9% falls within the top ten clones. Sequences were obtained from PBMCs or T cells enriched from blood (not recorded which). These receptors were collected from a woman aged 55-69 years who had recovered from COVID-19.

The chain carries TRBV14 and TRBJ2-2, with 7 bases lining up with TRBD2. Per the germline V gene, CDR1 is SGHDN and CDR2 is FVKESK. After removal of 3 bases from V and 5 bases from J, the junction contained 9 bases not matched to a gene. CDR3 length equals 16 residues. The CDR3 sequence: CASSHSGGRETGELFF. Here the CDR3 DNA reads TGTGCCAGCAGCCACTCTGGCGGGAGAGAGACCGGGGAGCTGTTTTTT.

This clone was recorded only once. The CDR3 protein is CAWSGAAGLYEQYF. The CDR3 DNA is TGTGCCTGGAGTGGGGCAGCGGGGTTATACGAGCAGTACTTC. J is TRBJ2-7 and V is TRBV30, with TRBD2 matching 7 bases. Germline-derived CDR1 and CDR2 are GTSNPN and SVGIG (reference sequence). V lost 1 base and J lost 4; bases outside the gene matches: 7. The CDR3 is made up of 14 amino acids.

The V gene is TRBV5-1, the J gene TRBJ2-4, with 9 bases lining up with TRBD1. The CDR3 is 15 residues long. Germline V gene lookup returns CDR1 SGHRS and CDR2 YFSETQ. Unmatched junction bases numbered 9, after V lost 2 bases and J lost 9 bases. For the CDR3, the DNA is TGCGCCAGCAGCTTTCCGGGACAGGGTTCTGGCATTCAGTACTTC. This codes for CASSFPGQGSGIQYF.

The chain uses TRBV11-3 and TRBJ2-1, with 10 bases lining up with TRBD2. CDR3 length: 15 amino acids. V was clipped by 5 bases and J by 7 bases; unmatched bases: 8. Germline-derived CDR1 and CDR2 are SGHNT and YENEEA. CDR3 sequence reads: CASSPGLARPNEQFF. CDR3 sequence (DNA): TGTGCCAGCAGCCCGGGACTAGCGAGGCCAAATGAGCAGTTCTTC.

The chain uses TRBV9 and TRBJ2-1, with D possibly matching TRBD1 (6 bases). The germline V gene encodes CDR1 SGDLS and CDR2 YYNGEE. This CDR3 region has 16 residues. The V and J ends lost 3 bases and 6 bases respectively, with 19 bases between them. The chain's CDR3 is CASSAYRVAPPNEQFF. In DNA form, the CDR3 reads TGTGCCAGCAGCGCTTACAGGGTGGCCCCTCCCAATGAGCAGTTCTTC. The whole variable domain, remainder taken from reference TRBV9 and TRBJ2-1, is DSGVTQTPKHLITATGQRVTLRCSPRSGDLSVYWYQQSLDQGLQFLIQYYNGEERAKGNILERFSAQQFPDLHSELNLSSLELGDSALYFCASSAYRVAPPNEQFFGPGTRLTVL.

The chain joins TRBV4-1 to TRBJ2-3; 10 bases align to TRBD2. CDR1 is MGHRA, CDR2 YSYEKL, per germline. V shed 4 bases and J 5 bases; nucleotides not matched to a gene: 12. This CDR3 has 17 amino acids. CDR3 bases: TGCGCCAGCAGCCTTGTCGAAGCGGGGGGGTCAATAGATACGCAGTATTTT. Residues: CASSLVEAGGSIDTQYF.

This chain connects TRBV2 to TRBJ1-2; possible D gene TRBD1, 5 bases. The V gene's germline CDR1 is SNHLY and CDR2 FYNNEI. This CDR3 spans 13 amino acids. Trimming shortened V by 4 bases and J by 4 bases, and 10 bases separated the two germline ends. CDR3 sequence (DNA): TGTGCCAGCAGTGGACAGACCCTCTATGGCTACACCTTC. It codes for CASSGQTLYGYTF.

The V call is TRBV7-9, the J call TRBJ2-5; D is undetermined. There are 14 residues in the CDR3. Germline V CDR1 and CDR2: SEHNR, FQNEAQ (reference sequence). V shed 2 bases and J shed 4 bases, with 11 bases lying between them. CDR3 region: CASSLLGRLETQYF. CDR3 in DNA: TGTGCCAGCAGCTTACTGGGTCGACTAGAGACCCAGTACTTC.

The V gene is TRBV19, the J gene TRBJ1-4; D is possibly TRBD1 (5 bases). The CDR3 runs 15 residues. CDR1 and CDR2 from the germline V gene are LNHDA and SQIVND (reference sequence). The V end lost 2 bases, the J end lost 6 bases, and 13 bases lay between the germline ends. CDR3 sequence: CASSIRGAGDEKLFF. CDR3 sequence (DNA): TGTGCCAGTAGTATAAGAGGGGCGGGGGATGAAAAACTGTTTTTT.

The chain uses TRBV27 and TRBJ2-2; 8 bases match TRBD2. CDR1 MNHEY and CDR2 SMNVEV come from the germline V gene (reference sequence). J was trimmed by 3 bases and V by 6 bases; bases with no gene match: 3. The CDR3 is made up of 14 amino acids. DNA for the CDR3: TGTGCCAGCAGAACTAGCGGAGACACCGGGGAGCTGTTTTTT. Its translation is CASRTSGDTGELFF.

The chain recombines TRBV7-9 with TRBJ1-6; the D gene is possibly TRBD1 (5 bases). Between the trimmed V and J ends, which lost 1 base and 10 bases, there was a span of 14 bases. In germline, CDR1 is SEHNR, CDR2 FQNEAQ (reference sequence). The CDR3 runs to 15 residues. The CDR3 DNA reads TGTGCCAGCAGCTTAGACGGTCCGCGGGGGTCACCCCTCCACTTT. Translation gives CASSLDGPRGSPLHF.

This clone was seen more than once but under ten times. The chain combines TRBV6-5 with TRBJ2-7; D is unresolved. This CDR3 spans 14 amino acids. Germline values: CDR1 MNHEY, CDR2 SVGAGI. Trimming pared 0 bases from V and 2 bases from J, leaving 8 bases between. CDR3 region: CASSYSPLTYEQYF. As DNA, the CDR3 is TGTGCCAGCAGTTACTCACCGCTAACCTACGAGCAGTACTTC.

The chain is built from TRBV5-1 and TRBJ1-2, with unresolved D. Germline CDR1 reads SGHRS; CDR2 reads YFSETQ. CDR3 length equals 13 residues. With 2 bases removed from V and 4 bases from J, the gap between germline ends came to 9 bases. CDR3 region: CASSFGITYGYTF. The CDR3 nucleotides read TGCGCCAGCAGCTTCGGTATCACCTATGGCTACACCTTC.

The chain joins TRBV6-5 to TRBJ1-2; TRBD1 is a possible D gene (6 bases). This CDR3 spans 14 amino acids. V was clipped by 6 bases and J by 4 bases, with 15 bases between them. Germline CDR1 and CDR2: MNHEY and SVGAGI. This CDR3 is CASSLGGFPYGYTF. DNA of the CDR3: TGTGCCAGCAGCTTAGGGGGATTTCCCTATGGCTACACCTTC.

The chain is built from TRBV5-5 and TRBJ1-5; the D is unclear. Germline lookup yields CDR1 SGHKS and CDR2 YYEKEE (reference sequence). V gave up 0 bases and J gave up 3 bases, with 7 bases separating them. The CDR3 runs to 14 residues. CDR3 region: CASSLDGSNQPQHF. CDR3 DNA sequence: TGTGCCAGCAGCTTGGACGGTTCCAATCAGCCCCAGCATTTT. The entire variable domain, with the rest obtained from reference TRBV5-5 and TRBJ1-5, is as follows: DAGVTQSPTHLIKTRGQQVTLRCSPISGHKSVSWYQQVLGQGPQFIFQYYEKEERGRGNFPDRFSARQFPNYSSELNVNALLLGDSALYLCASSLDGSNQPQHFGDGTRLSIL.

The gene calls are TRBV28 and TRBJ1-5; no clear D. The CDR3 sequence is 13 residues long. Germline V gene lookup returns CDR1 MDHEN and CDR2 SYDVKM. Trimming cost V 5 bases and J 3 bases, with 8 bases left between them. CDR3: CASSNNINQPQHF. The DNA for the CDR3 is TGTGCCAGCAGTAATAACATCAATCAGCCCCAGCATTTT.

This clone appeared once. V and J are TRBV28 and TRBJ1-2; perhaps TRBD1 as D (5 bases). Trimming cost V 4 bases and J 1 base, with 13 bases left between them. This CDR3 comprises 15 residues. CDR1 is MDHEN, CDR2 SYDVKM, per germline. CDR3 bases: TGTGCCAGCAGTTCACCGGGGGTGCTTAACTATGGCTACACCTTC. Encoded protein: CASSSPGVLNYGYTF.

The rearrangement links TRBV20-1 to TRBJ2-7; D possibly matches TRBD1 or TRBD2 (5 bases each). This CDR3 region has 16 residues. Germline assignment: CDR1 DFQATT and CDR2 SNEGSKA (reference sequence). The ends were cut back, 3 bases at V and 5 bases at J, with 23 bases in the middle. CDR3 in amino acids: CSASGARTRVEDEQYF. The CDR3 DNA is TGCAGTGCTAGTGGGGCGAGGACTCGGGTCGAGGACGAGCAGTACTTC.

The chain recombines TRBV14 with TRBJ2-1; TRBD2 matches 14 bases. Per germline, CDR1 SGHDN and CDR2 FVKESK. V gave up 0 bases and J gave up 16 bases; unmatched junction bases: 14. The CDR3 contains 17 residues. The CDR3 loop reads CASSQEEGTSGSQTLFF. The CDR3 region has the DNA TGTGCCAGCAGCCAAGAGGAGGGGACTAGCGGGAGTCAGACGCTTTTCTTC.

This sequence joins TRBV30 and TRBJ2-4; 11 bases line up with TRBD1. CDR3 length: 18 amino acids. Germline CDR1 is GTSNPN and CDR2 is SVGIG (reference sequence). The V segment lost 1 base and the J segment 8 bases; nucleotides outside the gene matches: 16. The CDR3 is CAWSAPRTGGSAKDIQYF. The CDR3 DNA sequence: TGTGCCTGGAGTGCCCCCCGGACAGGGGGCTCTGCCAAGGACATTCAGTACTTC.

V and J are TRBV10-3 and TRBJ2-5, with TRBD2 matching 7 bases. CDR1 and CDR2 from the germline V gene are ENHRY and SYGVKD. V dropped 3 bases and J dropped 5; count of bases not matched to a gene: 9. The CDR3 is made up of 15 amino acids. For the CDR3, the DNA is TGTGCCATCAGTGATTGGGAGGGAGCACGGGAGACCCAGTACTTC. Protein product: CAISDWEGARETQYF.

CDR3 DNA sequence: TGCGCCAGCAGCCCCGGGGACTCTGGAAACACCATATATTTT. It translates to CASSPGDSGNTIYF. This chain joins TRBV5-1 and TRBJ1-3; D remains unclear. CDR3 length: 14 amino acids. V was trimmed by 4 bases and J by 0 bases, leaving 8 bases between them. Germline V lookup: CDR1 SGHRS, CDR2 YFSETQ. Full variable domain (outside the CDR3, taken from reference TRBV5-1 and TRBJ1-3): KAGVTQTPRYLIKTRGQQVTLSCSPISGHRSVSWYQQTPGQGLQFLFEYFSETQRNKGNFPGRFSGRQFSNSRSEMNVSTLELGDSALYLCASSPGDSGNTIYFGEGSWLTVV.

This clone has a handful of counts. The rearrangement joins TRBV29-1 to TRBJ1-2, with D possibly matching TRBD1 (6 bases). Trimming removed 0 bases from V and 2 bases from J, with 19 bases in between. Germline V CDR1 and CDR2: SQVTM, ANQGSEA. The CDR3 loop spans 17 amino acids. This chain's CDR3 is CSVEDLLLRGGNYGYTF. DNA for the CDR3: TGCAGCGTTGAAGATCTTTTACTCAGGGGTGGGAACTATGGCTACACCTTC. Supplemented by reference TRBV29-1 and TRBJ1-2, the full variable domain reads SAVISQKPSRDICQRGTSLTIQCQVDSQVTMMFWYRQQPGQSLTLIATANQGSEATYESGFVIDKFPISRPNLTFSTLTVSNMSPEDSSIYLCSVEDLLLRGGNYGYTFGSGTRLTVV.

This rearrangement joins TRBV4-1 to TRBJ2-5, with TRBD1 matching 8 bases. The CDR3 is made up of 15 amino acids. J was trimmed by 2 bases and V by 4 bases; bases with no gene match: 6. In germline, CDR1 is MGHRA, CDR2 YSYEKL. The CDR3 here is CASSRSTGEQETQYF. The CDR3 bases are TGCGCCAGCAGCCGATCGACAGGGGAGCAAGAGACCCAGTACTTC.

This clone appeared once. This rearrangement joins TRBV5-1 to TRBJ2-7; D is undetermined. V lost 0 bases and J lost 0, with 7 bases in between. The CDR3 is 14 residues long. Germline V gene sequence: CDR1 SGHRS, CDR2 YFSETQ. The CDR3 DNA reads as TGCGCCAGCAGCTTGGCCTTCAGCTCCTACGAGCAGTACTTC. It specifies CASSLAFSSYEQYF.

This chain joins TRBV29-1 and TRBJ2-7; weak D call: TRBD1 (5 bases). Trimming cost V 4 bases and J 4 bases, with 11 bases left between them. The CDR3 covers 12 residues. Germline CDR1 SQVTM, CDR2 ANQGSEA. In nucleotides, the CDR3 is TGCAGCGTTGGGGGCAGCCTATACGAGCAGTACTTC. Its translation is CSVGGSLYEQYF.

This sequence joins TRBV7-6 and TRBJ1-2; D remains unclear. V lost 1 base to trimming and J lost 8 bases, with 8 bases between them. Germline V gene data show CDR1 as SGHVS and CDR2 as FNYEAQ. This CDR3 is built from 12 residues. The DNA of the CDR3 is TGTGCCAGCAGCTTAGGAACGGGGGGCTACACCTTC. This codes for CASSLGTGGYTF.

This clone is a singleton in its sample. The genes are TRBV5-8 and TRBJ1-6, with TRBD1 as a possible D gene (5 bases). The germline V and J ends were trimmed by 0 bases and 9 bases, with 10 bases remaining between them. This CDR3 has 14 residues. Germline CDR1 reads SGHTS; CDR2 reads YDEGEE. CDR3 DNA: TGTGCCAGCAGCTTGGCCTGGGGCGGTTCACCCCTCCACTTT. It encodes CASSLAWGGSPLHF.

The gene calls are TRBV4-2 and TRBJ2-3, with 10 bases that match TRBD2. Per the germline V gene, CDR1 is LGHNA and CDR2 is YNFKEQ. After removal of 9 bases from V and 2 bases from J, the junction contained 5 bases not matched to a gene. The CDR3 consists of 14 residues. CDR3 sequence reads: CASQAGGLTDTQYF. CDR3 DNA: TGTGCCAGTCAAGCGGGGGGGCTCACAGATACGCAGTATTTT.

The chain employs TRBV6-5 and TRBJ1-5, with TRBD1 as a possible D gene (6 bases). The CDR3 has 14 residues. Trimming shortened V by 5 bases and J by 1 base, and 9 bases separated the two germline ends. Per germline, CDR1 MNHEY and CDR2 SVGAGI. CDR3 nucleotides: TGTGCCAGCAGTCGGACAGTAAGCAATCAGCCCCAGCATTTT. Translation gives CASSRTVSNQPQHF.

The chain combines TRBV2 with TRBJ1-4; the D is unclear. The V gene lost 4 bases and the J gene lost 7 bases, with 7 bases spanning the gap. CDR1 is SNHLY, CDR2 FYNNEI, per germline. CDR3 length: 12 residues. The CDR3 spells CASSGGLEKLFF. The CDR3 bases are TGTGCCAGCAGTGGTGGACTTGAAAAACTGTTTTTT.

The chain uses TRBV2 and TRBJ2-1; 13 bases are a match to TRBD2. V lost 6 bases, J lost 7 bases, and 6 bases stayed unmatched. CDR1 and CDR2 from the germline V gene are SNHLY and FYNNEI. CDR3 length: 15 amino acids. CDR3 sequence reads: CASRELAGGLNEQFF. The CDR3 nucleotides are TGTGCCAGCAGGGAACTAGCGGGGGGGCTTAATGAGCAGTTCTTC. The full variable domain, completed using reference TRBV2 and TRBJ2-1, is EPEVTQTPSHQVTQMGQEVILRCVPISNHLYFYWYRQILGQKVEFLVSFYNNEISEKSEIFDDQFSVERPDGSNFTLKIRSTKLEDSAMYFCASRELAGGLNEQFFGPGTRLTVL.